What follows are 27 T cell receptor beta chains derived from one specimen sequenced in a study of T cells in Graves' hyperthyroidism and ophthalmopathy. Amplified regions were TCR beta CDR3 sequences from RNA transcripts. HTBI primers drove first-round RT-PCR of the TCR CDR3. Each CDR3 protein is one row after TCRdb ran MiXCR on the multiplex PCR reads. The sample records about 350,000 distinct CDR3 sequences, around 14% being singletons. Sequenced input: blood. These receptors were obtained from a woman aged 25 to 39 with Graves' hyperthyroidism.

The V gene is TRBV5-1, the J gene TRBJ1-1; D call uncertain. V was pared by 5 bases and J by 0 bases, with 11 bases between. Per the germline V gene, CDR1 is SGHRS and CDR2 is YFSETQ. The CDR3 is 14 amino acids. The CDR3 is CASREAGMNTEAFF. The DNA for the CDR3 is TGCGCCAGCAGAGAAGCAGGAATGAACACTGAAGCTTTCTTT.

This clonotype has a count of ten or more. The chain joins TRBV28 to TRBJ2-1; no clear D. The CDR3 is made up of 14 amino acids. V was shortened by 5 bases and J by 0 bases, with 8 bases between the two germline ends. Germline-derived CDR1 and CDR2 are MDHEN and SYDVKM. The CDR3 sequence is CASSEVSSYNEQFF. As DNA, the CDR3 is TGTGCCAGCAGTGAGGTTAGCTCCTACAATGAGCAGTTCTTC. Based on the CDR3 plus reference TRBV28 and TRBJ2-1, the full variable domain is DVKVTQSSRYLVKRTGEKVFLECVQDMDHENMFWYRQDPGLGLRLIYFSYDVKMKEKGDIPEGYSVSREKKERFSLILESASTNQTSMYLCASSEVSSYNEQFFGPGTRLTVL.

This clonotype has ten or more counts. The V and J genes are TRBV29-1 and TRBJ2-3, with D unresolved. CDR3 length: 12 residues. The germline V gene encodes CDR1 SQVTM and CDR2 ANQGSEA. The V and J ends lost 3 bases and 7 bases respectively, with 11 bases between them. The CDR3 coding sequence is TGCAGCGTTGATTTGGTAGTTAATACGCAGTATTTT. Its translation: CSVDLVVNTQYF.

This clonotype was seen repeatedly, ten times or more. This CDR3 reads CASRWSGDTQYF. In DNA form, the CDR3 reads TGTGCCAGCAGGTGGTCAGGGGATACGCAGTATTTT. The chain employs TRBV28 and TRBJ2-3, with a possible D match to TRBD1 (5 bases). CDR1 and CDR2 from the germline V gene are MDHEN and SYDVKM. The CDR3 runs 12 residues. V was pared by 6 bases and J by 6 bases, with 10 bases between.

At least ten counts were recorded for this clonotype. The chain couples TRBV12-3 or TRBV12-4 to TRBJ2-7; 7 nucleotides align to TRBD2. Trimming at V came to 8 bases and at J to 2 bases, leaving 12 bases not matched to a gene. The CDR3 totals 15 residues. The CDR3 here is CASALGTGGAYEQYF. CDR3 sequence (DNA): TGTGCCAGCGCTTTGGGCACGGGAGGCGCCTACGAGCAGTACTTC.

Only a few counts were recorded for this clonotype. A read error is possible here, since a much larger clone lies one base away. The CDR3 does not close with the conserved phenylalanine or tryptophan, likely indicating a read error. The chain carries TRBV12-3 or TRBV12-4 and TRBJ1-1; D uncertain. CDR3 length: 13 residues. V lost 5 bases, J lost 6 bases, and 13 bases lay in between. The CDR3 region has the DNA TGTGCCAGCAGTCCCCGTCCGGGGTCTGAAGCTTTCCTT. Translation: CASSPRPGSEAFL.

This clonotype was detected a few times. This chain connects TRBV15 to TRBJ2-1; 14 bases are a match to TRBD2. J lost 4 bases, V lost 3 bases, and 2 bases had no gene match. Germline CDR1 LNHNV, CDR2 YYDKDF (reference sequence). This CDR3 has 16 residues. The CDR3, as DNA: TGTGCCACCAGCAGCGGACTAGCGGGGGGTTACAATGAGCAGTTCTTC. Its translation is CATSSGLAGGYNEQFF.

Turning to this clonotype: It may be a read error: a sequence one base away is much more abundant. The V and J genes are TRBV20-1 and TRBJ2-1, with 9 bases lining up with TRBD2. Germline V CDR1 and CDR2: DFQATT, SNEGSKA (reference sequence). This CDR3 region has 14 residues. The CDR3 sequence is CSARAGGLYNEQLF. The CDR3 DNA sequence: TGCAGTGCGCGAGCGGGAGGCCTATACAATGAGCAGCTCTTC.

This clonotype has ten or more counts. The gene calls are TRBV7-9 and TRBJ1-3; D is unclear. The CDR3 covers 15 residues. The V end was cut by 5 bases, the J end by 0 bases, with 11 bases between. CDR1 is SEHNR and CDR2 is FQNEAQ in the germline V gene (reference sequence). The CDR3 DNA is TGTGCCAGCAGCCGTCCTTCCTTCTCTGGAAACACCATATATTTT. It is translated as CASSRPSFSGNTIYF.

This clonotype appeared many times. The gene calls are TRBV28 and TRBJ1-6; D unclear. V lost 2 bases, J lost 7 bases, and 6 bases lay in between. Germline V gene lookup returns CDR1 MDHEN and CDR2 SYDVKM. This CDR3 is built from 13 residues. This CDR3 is CASSLNMNSPLHF. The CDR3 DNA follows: TGTGCCAGCAGTTTAAACATGAATTCACCCCTCCACTTT.

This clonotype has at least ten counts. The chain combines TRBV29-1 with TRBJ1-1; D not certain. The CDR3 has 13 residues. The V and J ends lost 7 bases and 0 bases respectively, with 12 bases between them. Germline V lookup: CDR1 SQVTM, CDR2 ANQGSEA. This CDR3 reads CSAINPMNTEAFF. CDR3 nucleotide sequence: TGCAGCGCTATTAATCCCATGAACACTGAAGCTTTCTTT.

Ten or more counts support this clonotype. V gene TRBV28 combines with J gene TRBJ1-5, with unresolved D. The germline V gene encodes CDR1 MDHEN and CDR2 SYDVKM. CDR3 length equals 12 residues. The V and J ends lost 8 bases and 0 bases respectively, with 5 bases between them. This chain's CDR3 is CASRNSNQPQHF. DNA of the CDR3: TGTGCCAGCCGGAATAGCAATCAGCCCCAGCATTTT.

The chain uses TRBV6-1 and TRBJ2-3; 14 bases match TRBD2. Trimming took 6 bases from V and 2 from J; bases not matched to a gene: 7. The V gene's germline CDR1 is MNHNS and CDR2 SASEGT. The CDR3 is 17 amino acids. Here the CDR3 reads CASRGRTSGRITDTQYF. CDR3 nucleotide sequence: TGTGCCAGCAGGGGCCGGACTAGCGGGAGGATCACAGATACGCAGTATTTT.

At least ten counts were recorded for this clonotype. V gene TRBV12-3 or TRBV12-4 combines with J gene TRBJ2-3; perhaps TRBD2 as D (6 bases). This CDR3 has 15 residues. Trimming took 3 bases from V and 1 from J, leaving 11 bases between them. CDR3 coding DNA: TGTGCCAGCAGTTTCACGGGACTTGGCACAGATACGCAGTATTTT. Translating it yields CASSFTGLGTDTQYF.

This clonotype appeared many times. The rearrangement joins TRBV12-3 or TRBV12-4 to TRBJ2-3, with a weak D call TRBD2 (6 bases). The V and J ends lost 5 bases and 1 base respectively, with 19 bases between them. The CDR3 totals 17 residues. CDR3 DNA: TGTGCCAGCAGTCCCAACCCGATGGACTACCGCACAGATACGCAGTATTTT. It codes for CASSPNPMDYRTDTQYF.

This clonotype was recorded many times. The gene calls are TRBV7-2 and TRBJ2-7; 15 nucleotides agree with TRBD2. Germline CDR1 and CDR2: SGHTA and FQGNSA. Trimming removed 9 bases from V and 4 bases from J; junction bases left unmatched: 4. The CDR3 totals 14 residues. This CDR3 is CASGTSGRMYEQYF. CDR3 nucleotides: TGTGCCAGTGGGACTAGCGGGAGGATGTACGAGCAGTACTTC. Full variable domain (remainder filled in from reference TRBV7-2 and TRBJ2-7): GAGVSQSPSNKVTEKGKDVELRCDPISGHTALYWYRQSLGQGLEFLIYFQGNSAPDKSGLPSDRFSAERTGGSVSTLTIQRTQQEDSAVYLCASGTSGRMYEQYFGPGTRLTVT.

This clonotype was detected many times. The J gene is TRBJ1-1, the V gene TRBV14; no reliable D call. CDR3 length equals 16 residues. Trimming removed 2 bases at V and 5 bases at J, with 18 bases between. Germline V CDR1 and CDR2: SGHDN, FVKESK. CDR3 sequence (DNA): TGTGCCAGCAGCCAAATCGACCGTTCTCGAGGGACTGAAGCTTTCTTT. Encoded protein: CASSQIDRSRGTEAFF.

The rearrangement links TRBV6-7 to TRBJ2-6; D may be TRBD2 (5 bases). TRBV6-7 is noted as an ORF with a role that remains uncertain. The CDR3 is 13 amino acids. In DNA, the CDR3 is TGTCTCCGAGGGCCCTCTGGGGCCAACGTCCTGACTTTC. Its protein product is CLRGPSGANVLTF.

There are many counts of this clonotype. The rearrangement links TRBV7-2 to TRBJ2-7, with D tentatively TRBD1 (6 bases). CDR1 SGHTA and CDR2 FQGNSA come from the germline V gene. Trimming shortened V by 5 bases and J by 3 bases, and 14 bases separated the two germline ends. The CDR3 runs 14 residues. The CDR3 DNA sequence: TGTGCCAGCAGCCAACAGGGTTCTTTCTACGAGCAGTACTTC. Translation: CASSQQGSFYEQYF.

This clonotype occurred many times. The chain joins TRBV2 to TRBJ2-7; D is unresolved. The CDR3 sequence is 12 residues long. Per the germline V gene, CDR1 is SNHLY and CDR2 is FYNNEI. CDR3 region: CAYPGRTYEQYF. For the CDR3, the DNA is TGTGCATACCCCGGCAGAACCTACGAGCAGTACTTC.

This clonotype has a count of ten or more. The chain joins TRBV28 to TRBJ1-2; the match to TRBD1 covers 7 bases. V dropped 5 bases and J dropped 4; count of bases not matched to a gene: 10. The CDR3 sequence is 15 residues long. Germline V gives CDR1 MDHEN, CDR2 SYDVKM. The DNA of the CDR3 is TGTGCCAGCAGTCCCCCGCCGGGACAGCTCTATGGCTACACCTTC. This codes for CASSPPPGQLYGYTF.

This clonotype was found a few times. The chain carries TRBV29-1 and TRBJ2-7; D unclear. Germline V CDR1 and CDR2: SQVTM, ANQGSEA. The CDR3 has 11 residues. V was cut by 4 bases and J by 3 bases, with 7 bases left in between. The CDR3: CSVVNGYEQYF. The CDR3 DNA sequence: TGCAGCGTTGTGAATGGCTACGAGCAGTACTTC.

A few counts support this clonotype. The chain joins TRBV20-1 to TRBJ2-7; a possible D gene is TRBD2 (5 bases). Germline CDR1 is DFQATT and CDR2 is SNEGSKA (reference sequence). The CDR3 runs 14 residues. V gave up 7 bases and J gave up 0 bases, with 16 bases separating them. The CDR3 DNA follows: TGCAGTGTAAGTGGAGGAGTGGGCTCCTACGAGCAGTACTTC. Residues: CSVSGGVGSYEQYF.

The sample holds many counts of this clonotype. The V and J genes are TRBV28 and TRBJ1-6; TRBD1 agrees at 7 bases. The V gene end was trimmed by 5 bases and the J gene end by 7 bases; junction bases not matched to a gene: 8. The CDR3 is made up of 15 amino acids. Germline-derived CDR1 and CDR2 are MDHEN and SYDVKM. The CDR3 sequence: CASSPETGRNSPLHF. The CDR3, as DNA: TGTGCCAGCAGTCCAGAGACAGGGAGGAATTCACCCCTCCACTTT.

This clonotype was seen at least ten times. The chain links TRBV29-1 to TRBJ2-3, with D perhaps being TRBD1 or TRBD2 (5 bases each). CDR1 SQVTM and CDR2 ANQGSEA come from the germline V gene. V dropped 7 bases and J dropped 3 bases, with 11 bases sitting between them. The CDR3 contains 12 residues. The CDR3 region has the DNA TGCAGCGGGGAGCAGGGAACAGATACGCAGTATTTT. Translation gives CSGEQGTDTQYF.

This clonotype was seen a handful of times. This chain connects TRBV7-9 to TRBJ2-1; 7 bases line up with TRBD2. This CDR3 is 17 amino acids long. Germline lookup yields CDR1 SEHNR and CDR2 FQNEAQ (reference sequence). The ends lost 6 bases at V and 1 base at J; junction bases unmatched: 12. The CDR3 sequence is CASSSDRIAGSYNEQFF. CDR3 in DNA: TGTGCCAGCAGTTCGGACCGGATAGCGGGTTCCTACAATGAGCAGTTCTTC.

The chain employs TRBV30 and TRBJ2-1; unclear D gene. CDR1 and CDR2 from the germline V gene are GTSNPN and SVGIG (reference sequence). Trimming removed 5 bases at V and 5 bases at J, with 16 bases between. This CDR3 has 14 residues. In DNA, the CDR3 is TGTGCCTGGGGACGAGAAAATCCAAACAATGAGCAGTTCTTC. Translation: CAWGRENPNNEQFF. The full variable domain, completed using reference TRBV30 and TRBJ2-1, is SQTIHQWPATLVQPVGSPLSLECTVEGTSNPNLYWYRQAAGRGLQLLFYSVGIGQISSEVPQNLSASRPQDRQFILSSKKLLLSDSGFYLCAWGRENPNNEQFFGPGTRLTVL.